Presented here are 8 T cell receptor beta chains from one specimen sequenced in a study of technical replicates of blood from a few donors. TCRdb keeps only in-frame clones here, not all; method: immunoSEQ multiplex PCR. The sample holds nearly 80,000 clones; 85% to 95% are singletons and the top ten take 0.37%. The material sequenced was T cells isolated from PBMCs. These receptor sequences come from a human donor in good health.

This clone was picked up a small number of times. The genes are TRBV19 and TRBJ2-1; 8 positions agree with TRBD2. Germline trimming cut 7 bases from V and 12 bases from J; bases unmatched to any gene: 14. Germline V gives CDR1 LNHDA, CDR2 SQIVND (reference sequence). This CDR3 region has 14 residues. In DNA form, the CDR3 reads TGTGCCAGTAAAGGGAGTAGCGGGAATAGAGGGCAGTTCTTC. Its protein is CASKGSSGNRGQFF.

V usage is TRBV27 and J usage is TRBJ2-1; TRBD1 matches at 7 bases. The germline V gene has CDR1 MNHEY and CDR2 SMNVEV (reference sequence). V lost 4 bases and J lost 5; bases outside the gene matches: 2. This CDR3 is built from 13 residues. CDR3 sequence (DNA): TGTGCCAGCAGTTGGGACAGCAACAATGAGCAGTTCTTC. This gives the protein CASSWDSNNEQFF.

J is TRBJ2-1 and V is TRBV7-9, with TRBD1 matching over 7 bases. Germline lookup yields CDR1 SEHNR and CDR2 FQNEAQ (reference sequence). This CDR3 is built from 14 residues. V lost 5 bases to trimming and J lost 2 bases; unmatched junction nucleotides: 3. In DNA form, the CDR3 reads TGTGCCAGCAGCCCGGGACAGCCCTACAATGAGCAGTTCTTC. The encoded protein is CASSPGQPYNEQFF.

The chain recombines TRBV7-9 with TRBJ1-1; D is unclear. The CDR3 runs 14 residues. Germline values: CDR1 SEHNR, CDR2 FQNEAQ (reference sequence). Trimming shortened V by 5 bases and J by 8 bases, and 18 bases separated the two germline ends. The CDR3 nucleotides read TGTGCCAGCAGCCCCCCCCTGAGCACCGAGGAAGCTTTCTTT. This codes for CASSPPLSTEEAFF.

Comment on this clone: The sample contains more than one DNA sequence encoding this CDR3. The V gene is TRBV27, the J gene TRBJ1-1, with 7 bases aligning to TRBD1. The CDR3 is 14 residues long. In germline, CDR1 is MNHEY, CDR2 SMNVEV (reference sequence). The V segment lost 1 base and the J segment 2 bases; nucleotides outside the gene matches: 1. The CDR3 here is CASSLLGGNTEAFF. The CDR3 DNA reads TGTGCCAGCAGTTTATTAGGGGGCAACACTGAAGCTTTCTTT.

This clone was detected once. V usage is TRBV4-1 and J usage is TRBJ1-4, with a weak D call TRBD1 (6 bases). This CDR3 contains 18 residues. Trimming pared 0 bases from V and 3 bases from J, leaving 17 bases between. CDR1 is MGHRA and CDR2 is YSYEKL in the germline V gene. This CDR3 reads CASSQDRRGRGSNEKLFF. The CDR3 region has the DNA TGCGCCAGCAGCCAAGATCGACGGGGTAGGGGGTCTAATGAAAAACTGTTTTTT.

The chain couples TRBV27 to TRBJ2-5; 11 bases align to TRBD2. The CDR3 has 15 amino acids. Per the germline V gene, CDR1 is MNHEY and CDR2 is SMNVEV (reference sequence). Trimming removed 5 bases from V and 5 bases from J; junction bases left unmatched: 7. CDR3 in DNA: TGTGCCAGCAGTACTCTAGCGGGAGGAGAGGAGACCCAGTACTTC. Translation: CASSTLAGGEETQYF.

This clone was counted a few times. V usage is TRBV6-1 and J usage is TRBJ1-2; weak D call: TRBD1 (5 bases). Germline CDR1 reads MNHNS; CDR2 reads SASEGT. V gave up 7 bases and J gave up 5 bases, with 17 bases separating them. The CDR3 is made up of 14 amino acids. CDR3 bases: TGTGCCAGCATTCACAAGGGGTCCGGATATGGCTACACCTTC. Translating it yields CASIHKGSGYGYTF.